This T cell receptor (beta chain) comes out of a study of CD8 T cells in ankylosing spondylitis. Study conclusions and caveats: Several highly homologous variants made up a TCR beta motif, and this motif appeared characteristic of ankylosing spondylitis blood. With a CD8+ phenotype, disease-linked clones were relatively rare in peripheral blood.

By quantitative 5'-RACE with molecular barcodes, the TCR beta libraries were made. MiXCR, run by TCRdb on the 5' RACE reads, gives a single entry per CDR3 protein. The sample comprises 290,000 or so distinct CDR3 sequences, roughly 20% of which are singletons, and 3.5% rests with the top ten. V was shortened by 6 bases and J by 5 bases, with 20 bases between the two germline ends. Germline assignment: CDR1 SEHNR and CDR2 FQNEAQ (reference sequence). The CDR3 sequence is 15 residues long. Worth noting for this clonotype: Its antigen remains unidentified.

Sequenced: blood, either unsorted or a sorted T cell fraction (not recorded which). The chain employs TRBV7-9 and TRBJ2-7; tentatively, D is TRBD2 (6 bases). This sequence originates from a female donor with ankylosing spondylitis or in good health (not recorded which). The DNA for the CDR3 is TGTGCCAGCAGTATTCGGGCCCCTAGCGCCCACGAGCAGTACTTC. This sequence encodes CASSIRAPSAHEQYF.